This record concerns one TCR beta chain sequence. This clonotype was found many times. Its target antigen remains unknown. No much larger clonotype is one base removed from it; base qualities were not supplied. Looking up the germline V gene yields CDR1 SGHRS and CDR2 YFSETQ. The cysteine opens and the phenylalanine closes a CDR3 of 19 amino acids. CDR3 DNA is the only sequence kept; it has 57 bases, read in frame from the first base. A distance of 25 bases separates the germline ends of V and J, which lose 0 bases and 6 bases respectively. The sample's time point, from its label and the paper: newly diagnosed GD, antithyroid drugs for less than 3 months. RNA was extracted from PBMCs in TRIzol for both TCR sequencing and RNA sequencing. Graves' disease was diagnosed according to American Thyroid Association guidelines. The patients came from an endocrinology department in Xi'an, China. Each patient gave roughly 8.4 milliliters of peripheral blood, collected in an EDTA anticoagulant tube. PBMCs were isolated by Ficoll Paque Plus density gradient separation without further T cell sorting. An Agilent 2100 Bioanalyzer and agarose gel were used to check RNA quality, and a NanoDrop 2000 was used to measure RNA concentration.

The sample comes from a study of regulatory T cells in long-lasting Graves disease (TCRdb year 2021). Concerning the study at large: Antithyroid drugs had been taken for less than 3 months by newly diagnosed Graves' disease patients. Patients with persistent Graves' disease were compared with patients with newly diagnosed Graves' disease using TCR sequencing and RNA sequencing of peripheral blood. The study was conducted in China and was registered as a clinical trial. A total of approximately 35 samples underwent TCR sequencing: around 13 from persistent and around 20 from newly diagnosed Graves' disease patients.

Overall study outcomes, separate from this receptor: Only peripheral blood was studied, because thyroid tissue, the primary lesion, was inaccessible. The authors noted that the small sample size was a limitation that may lower accuracy. A larger number of public clonotypes was shared among persistent patients (more than 2,500) than among newly diagnosed patients (over 850). Lower TCR Shannon entropy and fewer highly expanded clones were observed in persistent Graves' disease patients than in newly diagnosed patients, which suggested clonal expansion. Persistent disease showed preferential use of TRBV28, TRBJ1-2 and TRBJ2-5, whereas newly diagnosed disease favored TRBV20-1 and TRBJ2-1. Sequencing and analysis were limited to the TCR beta chain.

Library preparation used multiplex PCR. Sequencing used an Illumina HiSeq 4000. CDR3 regions were amplified by Arm-PCR with iRepertoire HTBI primers to construct TCR beta libraries. Before sequencing, the PCR products underwent gel purification. The published analysis was carried out like this. Gene usage analysis of CDR3 amino acid clonotypes relied on the approximately 60 TRBV and about 13 TRBJ segments identified across samples. Filtered high-quality paired reads were merged into contigs using COPE and FqMerger. BLAST was used to align contigs to IMGT TRBV, TRBD and TRBJ reference genes, with CDR3 defined following IMGT. Highly expanded clones were defined as clonotypes with a frequency above 0.1%. Repertoire diversity was measured by Shannon entropy, and V-J evenness by the Gini coefficient. A clonotype found in more than one individual was treated as public. Using fastp at Q25 and MiXCR, TCRdb reprocessed the public reads and kept productive beta chains. Rows merge per CDR3 protein into single entries with the most common DNA and genes. TCRdb's processing, not the study's, gives the V and J calls here. The sample records 400,000 to 500,000 distinct CDR3 sequences, under 15% of which are singletons. Over 15% of the sample rests with the top ten.

These records were also assigned to another study, of T cells in Graves' hyperthyroidism and ophthalmopathy. The second study, in turn, reports: A patient counted as having stable Graves' hyperthyroidism if no progression to ophthalmopathy occurred over 18 months of follow-up. The hyperthyroidism patients were between 18 and 65 years old and newly diagnosed, with a disease duration of less than 2 months. Exclusion was applied to patients with uncontrolled infections, other autoimmune diseases, pregnancy or lactation. Diagnoses were based on clinical symptoms, serum thyroxine and TRAb, thyroid ultrasound and orbital computed tomography. For the first round of RT-PCR on the TCR CDR3, the HTBI primer set was used together with the Qiagen OneStep RT-PCR kit. Blood samples also contained most of the expanded thyroid clonotypes (frequency above 0.001), which suggests that blood repertoires may reflect thyroid immune responses. A 13 V-J signature model separated ophthalmopathy from stable hyperthyroidism, with approximately 87% sensitivity and approximately 81% specificity in cross-validation and 80%/75% in testing. During validation, the model predicted progression to ophthalmopathy a median of roughly six months ahead of onset, with almost 71% sensitivity and roughly 75% specificity. To identify distinguishing TCR V-J signatures, a discovery cohort of around 100 patients was used, comprising 43 with Graves' ophthalmopathy and 57 with stable Graves' hyperthyroidism. Prospective prediction of ophthalmopathy was tested in an independent validation cohort of approximately 18 hyperthyroidism patients and approximately 17 patients who later progressed to ophthalmopathy. For training and testing, the 100 or so patients in the discovery cohort were randomly divided in a 7:3 ratio. Thyroid tissue and blood T-cell repertoires from about six Graves' hyperthyroidism patients were also compared in the study. Once sampling was done, hyperthyroidism patients were given methimazole at a starting dose of 30 mg daily, whereas ophthalmopathy patients were given high-dose intravenous methylprednisolone. A second multiplex PCR round built the libraries, followed by size selection and purification. Sequencing of the libraries was done on an Illumina HiSeq2000 using paired-end 100 bp reads. SOAPnuke was used to process the raw data, removing reads that contained adapters or uncalled bases, had a mean Phred below 15, or lacked an exact match to the constant primer or identifier. High-quality paired reads were merged using COPE v1.2.5, and each unique nucleotide sequence was defined as a clonotype. MiTCR v1.1 was used to align clonotypes to the IMGT TRBV, TRBD and TRBJ reference segments. Analysis was restricted to V-J combinations with a frequency above 0.0001, which covered over 98% of repertoires. The TCS score was defined as F50 (clonal expansion) divided by E x V (chaos), with BLOSUM62-based TCRdist calculated between CDR3 peptides within each V-J. Welch's t-statistics and random forest reduced roughly 530 V-J features to around 14, which were used in a naive Bayes classifier (R e1071). Sample size was not statistically predetermined, and blinding of investigators to group allocation was not performed. According to the paper, TCR Vbeta CDR3 sequencing was carried out on 135 peripheral blood samples, which came from 40 to 45 ophthalmopathy, about 75 hyperthyroidism and roughly 17 progressor patients.

The material sequenced was peripheral blood mononuclear cells (PBMCs), taken at new diagnosis, from a patient treated with antithyroid drugs. The sequence came from a young woman with Graves disease. Donor details come from another sample of the same person, matched by shared clones. The sequence is built from TRBV5-1 and TRBJ2-1; 5 matching bases give a weak D call of TRBD2. The CDR3 region has the sequence CASSLGYEGALFLGNEQFF. The bases read TGCGCCAGCAGCTTGGGTTACGAGGGAGCGTTGTTTTTAGGCAATGAGCAGTTCTTC.